This entry describes one T cell receptor beta chain. The antigen is undetermined. The data belong to a study of cytomegalovirus exposure and HLA in healthy donors. Study background: The roughly 120 million unique TCR beta sequences, from about 180 million T cells, were found by an earlier analysis. The study's early data release held roughly 90 million unique TCRs from HLA-typed donors. Study-level points and caveats: Researchers reported in a later analysis that a missense DCLRE1C variant was tied to TCR beta V- and J-gene trimming. A later analysis showed TCR association rates differing by HLA locus, peaking at DRB1 and lowest at HLA-C.

13 Jbeta primers and 60 Vbeta primers were used for the PCR. Repertoires were generated with immunoSEQ multiplex PCR, while TCRdb's copy carries only in-frame clones and drops some. This sample contains about 52,000 clones. CDR1 SGHAT and CDR2 FQNNGV come from the germline V gene. Trimming removed 7 bases from V and 0 bases from J; junction bases left unmatched: 7. This CDR3 spans 15 amino acids. The sequencing sample was made of PBMCs. This receptor was taken from a woman aged 45-65 years in good health and CMV-seropositive. The chain uses TRBV11-2 and TRBJ1-1; 8 bases agree with TRBD1. CDR3 sequence reads: CASTPGGTMNTEAFF. As DNA, the CDR3 is TGTGCCAGCACCCCAGGGGGCACGATGAACACTGAAGCTTTCTTT.